This T cell receptor beta chain was identified during a study of radiation and T cells in renal cell carcinoma. Whole-study results and caveats: Without pretreatment biopsies, baseline tumor clonotype presence was undetermined.

The protocol was immunoSEQ multiplex PCR, while the TCRdb copy is restricted to in-frame clones and leaves out a portion. The top ten clones hold less than 7.5% of a sample with under 100,000 clones, around 83% of them seen once. Unmatched junction bases numbered 6, after V lost 4 bases and J lost 5 bases. The length of the CDR3 is 14 residues. Per the germline V gene, CDR1 is KGHSY and CDR2 is FQNENV. Time point here: blood 4 weeks post-SBRT, at nephrectomy. The treatment: 15 Gy SBRT to primary tumor, nephrectomy 4 weeks later. Worth noting for this clone: Its antigen is not identified.

The input for sequencing was blood, taken from a patient whose treatment included radiotherapy and nephrectomy. V is TRBV16 and J is TRBJ1-1; TRBD1 agrees at 8 bases. This receptor was taken from a man aged 60-69 years with renal cell carcinoma. In nucleotides, the CDR3 is TGTGCCAGCAGCCCAAACAGGGGGGGGACTGAAGCTTTCTTT. Protein: CASSPNRGGTEAFF.